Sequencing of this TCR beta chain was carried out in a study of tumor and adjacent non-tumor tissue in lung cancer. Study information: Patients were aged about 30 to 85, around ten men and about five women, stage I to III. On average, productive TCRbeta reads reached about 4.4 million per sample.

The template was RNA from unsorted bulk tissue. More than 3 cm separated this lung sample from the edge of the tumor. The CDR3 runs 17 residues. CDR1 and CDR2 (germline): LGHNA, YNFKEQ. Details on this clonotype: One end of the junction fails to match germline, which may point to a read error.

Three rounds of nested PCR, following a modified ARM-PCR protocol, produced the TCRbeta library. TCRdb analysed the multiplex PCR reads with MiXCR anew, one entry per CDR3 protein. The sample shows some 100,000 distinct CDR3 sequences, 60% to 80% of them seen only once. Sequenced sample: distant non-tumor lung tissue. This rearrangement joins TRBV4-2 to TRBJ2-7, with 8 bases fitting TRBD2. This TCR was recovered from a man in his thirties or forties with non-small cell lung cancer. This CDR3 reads CASSPEAGGRNSYEQYF. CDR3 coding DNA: TGTGCCAGCAGCCCCGAGGCAGGCGGGAGGAACTCCTACGAGCAGTATTTC.